The 21 T cell receptor beta chains reported below all come from one sample, sequenced in a study of blood T cell repertoires in COVID-19 (dated by TCRdb to 2019 to 2021). To prepare the library, the immunoSEQ multiplex PCR assay was applied. TCRdb mirrors the immuneACCESS table, restricted to in-frame sequences. Some clones are absent from its copies; in checked studies, under half trace to an unresolved V gene, and the reason for the others is unknown. The sample contains under 60,000 clones, about 88% of them found a single time. Over 1.5% of the sample is held by the ten biggest clonotypes. Sequencing was performed on peripheral blood. The receptors derive from a man aged 60-69 years with acute or convalescent COVID-19.

V usage is TRBV4-2 and J usage is TRBJ2-2, with 7 bases fitting TRBD2. In germline, CDR1 is LGHNA, CDR2 YNFKEQ. This CDR3 spans 19 amino acids. J lost 5 bases, V lost 4 bases, and 19 bases had no gene match. The CDR3 spells CASSPFVGAGPSLTGELFF. The CDR3 DNA reads TGTGCCAGCAGCCCCTTTGTGGGAGCGGGGCCCTCATTGACCGGGGAGCTGTTTTTT.

This chain uses TRBV28 with TRBJ1-1; maybe TRBD1 (5 bases). V shed 6 bases and J shed 2 bases, with 10 bases lying between them. The CDR3 runs to 13 residues. CDR1 and CDR2 from the germline V gene are MDHEN and SYDVKM. As DNA, the CDR3 is TGTGCCAGCAGATTCCAGGGAAACACTGAAGCTTTCTTT. Encoded protein: CASRFQGNTEAFF.

V usage is TRBV5-1 and J usage is TRBJ1-1, with D tentatively TRBD1 (5 bases). Germline V lookup: CDR1 SGHRS, CDR2 YFSETQ. V gave up 4 bases and J gave up 1 base, with 11 bases separating them. CDR3 length equals 14 residues. The CDR3 coding sequence is TGCGCCAGCAGCCTATATACAGGGAACACTGAAGCTTTCTTT. Its protein is CASSLYTGNTEAFF.

The V and J genes are TRBV15 and TRBJ1-1, with D tentatively TRBD1 (6 bases). Trimming took off 4 bases at V and 11 bases at J, with 20 bases between the two ends. Germline lookup yields CDR1 LNHNV and CDR2 YYDKDF (reference sequence). CDR3 size: 14 residues. The CDR3: CATSMRDNPQLAFF. In nucleotides, the CDR3 is TGTGCCACCAGCATGAGGGACAATCCCCAGCTGGCTTTCTTT.

The chain links TRBV12-5 to TRBJ2-3, with 8 bases aligning to TRBD1. V lost 2 bases and J lost 2; bases outside the gene matches: 3. Germline V CDR1 and CDR2: LGHNT, FRNRAP. The CDR3 spans 15 residues. CDR3 residues: CASGLQGASTDTQYF. The CDR3 nucleotides read TGTGCTAGTGGTTTGCAGGGGGCTTCCACAGATACGCAGTATTTT.

This chain links TRBV9 with TRBJ1-6; perhaps TRBD1 as D (5 bases). CDR3 length equals 16 residues. Trimming removed 4 bases from V and 9 bases from J, with 20 bases in between. Germline CDR1 reads SGDLS; CDR2 reads YYNGEE. CDR3 amino acids: CASSPRTGTEGSPLHF. The CDR3 DNA reads TGTGCCAGCAGCCCGCGAACCGGGACGGAGGGTTCACCCCTCCACTTT.

The genes are TRBV5-1 and TRBJ2-3, with D possibly TRBD1 on 6 matching bases. From germline, CDR1 is SGHRS and CDR2 YFSETQ. The CDR3 sequence is 14 residues long. With 3 bases removed from V and 2 bases from J, the gap between germline ends came to 10 bases. CDR3: CASSSDSPTDTQYF. Here the CDR3 DNA reads TGCGCCAGCAGCTCGGACAGCCCCACAGATACGCAGTATTTT.

The chain carries TRBV7-2 and TRBJ2-1; D not certain. The germline V gene encodes CDR1 SGHTA and CDR2 FQGNSA. The CDR3 length is 16 residues. Trimming shortened V by 3 bases and J by 0 bases, and 12 bases separated the two germline ends. The DNA of the CDR3 is TGTGCCAGCAGCTTCGACTCCTTTCGCTCCTACAATGAGCAGTTCTTC. Translating gives CASSFDSFRSYNEQFF. The full variable domain, completed using reference TRBV7-2 and TRBJ2-1, is GAGVSQSPSNKVTEKGKDVELRCDPISGHTALYWYRQSLGQGLEFLIYFQGNSAPDKSGLPSDRFSAERTGGSVSTLTIQRTQQEDSAVYLCASSFDSFRSYNEQFFGPGTRLTVL.

The chain carries TRBV4-1 and TRBJ2-4; 8 bases fit TRBD1. V shed 3 bases and J 4 bases; nucleotides not matched to a gene: 2. The germline gives CDR1 MGHRA, CDR2 YSYEKL. CDR3 length: 14 residues. The CDR3 DNA reads TGCGCCAGCAGCCAGGGACAGGAGAAAAACATTCAGTACTTC. Residues: CASSQGQEKNIQYF.

The chain combines TRBV2 with TRBJ1-3; TRBD1 matches 9 bases. V trimming: 4 bases; J trimming: 4 bases; junction bases outside the gene matches: 11. Per germline, CDR1 SNHLY and CDR2 FYNNEI. The CDR3 runs 17 residues. The CDR3 coding sequence is TGTGCCAGCAGTGTACCACCTCCACAGGGGGCAGGAAACACCATATATTTT. It encodes CASSVPPPQGAGNTIYF.

V usage is TRBV4-1 and J usage is TRBJ2-6; 9 positions match TRBD1. CDR3 length: 18 residues. The germline V gene has CDR1 MGHRA and CDR2 YSYEKL. The V gene end was trimmed by 3 bases and the J gene end by 0 bases; junction bases not matched to a gene: 6. The DNA of the CDR3 is TGCGCCAGCAGCCATAGGACAGGGGACTACTCTGGGGCCAACGTCCTGACTTTC. The encoded protein is CASSHRTGDYSGANVLTF.

The chain uses TRBV13 and TRBJ2-4, with 10 bases fitting TRBD2. The CDR3 runs to 17 residues. CDR1 and CDR2 from the germline V gene are PRHDT and FYEKMQ (reference sequence). V shed 2 bases and J 2 bases; nucleotides not matched to a gene: 6. CDR3 sequence: CASSLPSGGVTKNIQYF. The DNA for the CDR3 is TGTGCCAGCAGCTTACCGAGCGGGGGGGTAACCAAAAACATTCAGTACTTC.

The chain recombines TRBV1 with TRBJ2-1; TRBD1, as called in the table, went unchecked against the DNA. TRBV1 is a known pseudogene. The CDR3 contains 16 residues. CDR3 region: CTSSHHPPQPGNEQFF. DNA for the CDR3: TGCACCAGCAGCCACCATCCCCCCCAGCCAGGCAATGAGCAGTTCTTC.

This clone was recorded once. This sequence joins TRBV4-2 and TRBJ1-1; D is ambiguous. The CDR3 sequence is 14 residues long. V dropped 3 bases and J dropped 0 bases, with 8 bases sitting between them. Germline V gene data show CDR1 as LGHNA and CDR2 as YNFKEQ. The CDR3 loop is CASSQGGLNTEAFF. CDR3 coding DNA: TGTGCCAGCAGCCAGGGAGGGTTGAACACTGAAGCTTTCTTT.

The rearrangement uses TRBV5-4 and TRBJ1-4; D is ambiguous. V gave up 0 bases and J gave up 6 bases, with 9 bases separating them. The CDR3 covers 14 residues. Looked up from germline, CDR1 is SGHNT and CDR2 is YYREEE (reference sequence). CDR3 loop: CASSLGAIDEKLFF. DNA of the CDR3: TGTGCCAGCAGCTTGGGAGCTATCGATGAAAAACTGTTTTTT.

This chain connects TRBV6-5 to TRBJ1-1; 9 positions match TRBD1. Germline V gene sequence: CDR1 MNHEY, CDR2 SVGAGI. This CDR3 comprises 15 residues. J was trimmed by 5 bases and V by 0 bases; bases with no gene match: 4. The CDR3 region is CASSYSDRGPTEAFF. In DNA, the CDR3 is TGTGCCAGCAGTTACTCGGACAGGGGACCGACTGAAGCTTTCTTT.

The rearrangement joins TRBV7-9 to TRBJ1-4; TRBD1 matches at 9 bases. The germline V gene has CDR1 SEHNR and CDR2 FQNEAQ (reference sequence). With 10 bases clipped from V and 8 bases from J, the junction kept 8 bases outside the gene matches. CDR3 length equals 13 residues. DNA of the CDR3: TGTGCCACACGAACAGGGGGCAAAGAAAAACTGTTTTTT. Residues: CATRTGGKEKLFF.

J is TRBJ2-2 and V is TRBV6-6, with 9 bases matching TRBD1. The CDR3 extends over 16 amino acids. The trim removed 0 bases at V and 3 bases at J, leaving 2 bases unmatched. Germline assignment: CDR1 MNHNY and CDR2 SVGAGI (reference sequence). CDR3 region: CASSYSGTGYTGELFF. The CDR3 DNA reads as TGTGCCAGCAGTTACTCTGGGACAGGGTACACCGGGGAGCTGTTTTTT.

The chain combines TRBV21-1 with TRBJ2-1; TRBD1 is the table's D call, not checked against the DNA. TRBV21-1 is labeled a pseudogene. The CDR3 loop spans 15 amino acids. Written as DNA, the CDR3 is TGTGCCAGCAGCAAAGGACAGGGACCCTACAATGAGCAGTTCTTC. Translating it yields CASSKGQGPYNEQFF.

For this clone: The sample holds other DNA sequences that translate to the same CDR3. V usage is TRBV5-1 and J usage is TRBJ1-4, with D perhaps matching TRBD1 (6 bases). V was pared by 0 bases and J by 8 bases, with 14 bases between. Germline V CDR1 and CDR2: SGHRS, YFSETQ. CDR3 length: 15 amino acids. CDR3 DNA sequence: TGCGCCAGCAGCTTGGTAGGGGGGGCCGGAGAAAAACTGTTTTTT. Its translation is CASSLVGGAGEKLFF.

The chain links TRBV5-4 to TRBJ2-1, with 10 bases that match TRBD2. J lost 0 bases, V lost 3 bases, and 3 bases had no gene match. The CDR3 has 16 residues. CDR1 SGHNT and CDR2 YYREEE come from the germline V gene (reference sequence). CDR3 sequence reads: CASSSSGGASYNEQFF. The CDR3 nucleotides are TGTGCCAGCAGCTCTAGCGGGGGAGCCTCCTACAATGAGCAGTTCTTC. The full variable domain, completed using reference TRBV5-4 and TRBJ2-1, is ETGVTQSPTHLIKTRGQQVTLRCSSQSGHNTVSWYQQALGQGPQFIFQYYREEENGRGNFPPRFSGLQFPNYSSELNVNALELDDSALYLCASSSSGGASYNEQFFGPGTRLTVL.